This T cell receptor (beta chain) was sequenced for a study of cytomegalovirus exposure and HLA in healthy donors. The CDR3 contains 17 residues. V lost 3 bases to trimming and J lost 6 bases; unmatched junction nucleotides: 11. Germline loops: CDR1 KGHSH, CDR2 LQKENI. PCR was performed using 60 Vbeta and 13 Jbeta primers. In the original analysis: It was a later analysis that counted around 85 million unique TCR beta chains, of which about 10 million were shared. The assay was immunoSEQ multiplex PCR, and TCRdb's table has in-frame clones only and misses some. That table supplies the V and J calls and clone size; D and trimming were determined from the DNA. The sample has more than 95,000 clones; 65% to 80% are singletons.

Sample: PBMCs. The sequence was obtained from a woman in her thirties or forties in good health and CMV-seropositive. The rearrangement joins TRBV18 to TRBJ2-4, with TRBD2 matching over 10 bases. The CDR3 spells CASSPIAGGGYGNIQYF. Written as DNA, the CDR3 is TGTGCCAGCTCACCTATAGCGGGAGGTGGTTACGGAAACATTCAGTACTTC.